The text below deals with one TCR beta chain. The sample originates from a study of blood T cell repertoires in COVID-19. About the study: The cDNA or gDNA used as material had been derived from T cells, B-cell-depleted T cells, or PBMCs.

The CDR3 is 14 residues long. Trimming removed 1 base from V and 3 bases from J, with 11 bases in between. Germline V gives CDR1 SGDLS, CDR2 YYNGEE. TCRdb's copy holds only in-frame clones and misses some; the assay was immunoSEQ multiplex PCR. The sample has around 100,000 clones, 65% to 90% seen once. The V call is TRBV9, the J call TRBJ2-7; maybe TRBD2 (5 bases). The sample was peripheral blood. This TCR was sampled from a man aged 55 to 70 with acute or convalescent COVID-19. CDR3 residues: CASSVSLGDYEQYF. DNA of the CDR3: TGTGCCAGCAGCGTATCACTCGGGGACTACGAGCAGTACTTC.